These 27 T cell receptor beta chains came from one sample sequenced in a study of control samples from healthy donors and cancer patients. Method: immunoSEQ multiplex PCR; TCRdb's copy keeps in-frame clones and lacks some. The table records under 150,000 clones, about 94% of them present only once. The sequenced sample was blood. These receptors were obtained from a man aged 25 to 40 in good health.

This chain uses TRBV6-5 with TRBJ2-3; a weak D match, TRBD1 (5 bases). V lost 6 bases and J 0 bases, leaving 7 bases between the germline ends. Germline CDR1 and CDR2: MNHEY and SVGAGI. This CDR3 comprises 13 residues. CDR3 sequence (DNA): TGTGCCAGCAGCAGGGCCAGCACAGATACGCAGTATTTT. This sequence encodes CASSRASTDTQYF.

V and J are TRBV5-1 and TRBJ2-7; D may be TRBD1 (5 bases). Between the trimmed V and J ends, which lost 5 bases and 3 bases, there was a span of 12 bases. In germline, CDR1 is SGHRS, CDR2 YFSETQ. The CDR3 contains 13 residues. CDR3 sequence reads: CASRGADIYEQYF. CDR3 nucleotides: TGCGCCAGCAGAGGGGCAGACATCTACGAGCAGTACTTC. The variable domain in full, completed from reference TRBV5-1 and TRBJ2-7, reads KAGVTQTPRYLIKTRGQQVTLSCSPISGHRSVSWYQQTPGQGLQFLFEYFSETQRNKGNFPGRFSGRQFSNSRSEMNVSTLELGDSALYLCASRGADIYEQYFGPGTRLTVT.

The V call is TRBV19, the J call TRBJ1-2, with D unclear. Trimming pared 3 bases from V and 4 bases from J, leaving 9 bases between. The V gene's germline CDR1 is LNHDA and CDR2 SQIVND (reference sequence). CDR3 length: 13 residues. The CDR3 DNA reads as TGTGCCAGTAGTATGATGGGGATCTATGGCTACACCTTC. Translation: CASSMMGIYGYTF.

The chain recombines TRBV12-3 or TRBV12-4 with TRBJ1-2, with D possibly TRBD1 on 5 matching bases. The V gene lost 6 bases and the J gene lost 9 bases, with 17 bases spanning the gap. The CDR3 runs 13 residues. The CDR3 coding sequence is TGTGCCAGCAGCCCCGGGGGAGAGGTGAGCTACACCTTC. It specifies CASSPGGEVSYTF.

CDR3 coding DNA: TGTGCCAGCAGCTCCGGGCGGGGCCAGGGCGACCTCTACAATGAGCAGTTCTTC. Translating gives CASSSGRGQGDLYNEQFF. The chain carries TRBV7-2 and TRBJ2-1; tentatively, D is TRBD2 (6 bases). Germline V lookup: CDR1 SGHTA, CDR2 FQGNSA. V lost 4 bases and J lost 3, with 22 bases in between. This CDR3 has 18 amino acids.

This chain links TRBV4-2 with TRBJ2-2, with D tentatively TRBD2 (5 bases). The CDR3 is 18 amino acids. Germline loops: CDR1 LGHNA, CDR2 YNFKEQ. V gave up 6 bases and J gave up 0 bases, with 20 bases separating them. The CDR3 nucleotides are TGTGCCAGCAGTAAAGGACTCCTGGGCGGCTCGAACACCGGGGAGCTGTTTTTT. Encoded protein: CASSKGLLGGSNTGELFF.

The DNA of the CDR3 is TGTGCCAGCAGCTACCTGGACAGGGGCCGAACCTTTAACTATGGCTACACCTTC. Its protein product is CASSYLDRGRTFNYGYTF. The chain links TRBV28 to TRBJ1-2, with 9 bases fitting TRBD1. The germline CDR1 and CDR2 sequences are MDHEN and SYDVKM. With 6 bases clipped from V and 1 base from J, the junction kept 15 bases outside the gene matches. This CDR3 is built from 18 residues.

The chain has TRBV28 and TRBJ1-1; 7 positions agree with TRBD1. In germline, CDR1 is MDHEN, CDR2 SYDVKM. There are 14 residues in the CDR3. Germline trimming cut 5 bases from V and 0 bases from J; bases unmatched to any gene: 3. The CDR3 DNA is TGTGCCAGCAGTGAGGGGGCGGTGAACACTGAAGCTTTCTTT. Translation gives CASSEGAVNTEAFF.

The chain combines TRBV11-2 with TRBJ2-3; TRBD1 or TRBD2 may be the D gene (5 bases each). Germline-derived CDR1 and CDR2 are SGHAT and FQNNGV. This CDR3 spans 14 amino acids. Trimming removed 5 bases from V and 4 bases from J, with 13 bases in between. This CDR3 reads CASSLRDQADTQYF. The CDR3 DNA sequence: TGTGCCAGCAGCCTTCGGGACCAAGCAGATACGCAGTATTTT.

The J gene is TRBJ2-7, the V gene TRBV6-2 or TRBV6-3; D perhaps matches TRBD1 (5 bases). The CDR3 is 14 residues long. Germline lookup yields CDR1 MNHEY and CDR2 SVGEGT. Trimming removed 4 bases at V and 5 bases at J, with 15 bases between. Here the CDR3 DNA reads TGTGCCAGCAGTTTTAGCAGGGTAAGGAACGAGCAGTACTTC. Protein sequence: CASSFSRVRNEQYF.

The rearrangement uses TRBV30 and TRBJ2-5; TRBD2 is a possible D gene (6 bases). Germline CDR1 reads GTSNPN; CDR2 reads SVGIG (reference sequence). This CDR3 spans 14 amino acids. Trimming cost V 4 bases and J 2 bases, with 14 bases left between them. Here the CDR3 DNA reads TGTGCCTGGAATCGGGGGTCCTGGCAAGAGACCCAGTACTTC. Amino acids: CAWNRGSWQETQYF.

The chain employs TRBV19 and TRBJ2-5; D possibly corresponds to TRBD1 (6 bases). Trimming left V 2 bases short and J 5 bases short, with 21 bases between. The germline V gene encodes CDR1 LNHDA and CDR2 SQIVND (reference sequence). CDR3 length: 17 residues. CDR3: CASSISPRTDIEETQYF. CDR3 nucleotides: TGTGCCAGTAGTATATCTCCCCGGACAGATATTGAGGAGACCCAGTACTTC. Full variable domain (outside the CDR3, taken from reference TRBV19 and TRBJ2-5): DGGITQSPKYLFRKEGQNVTLSCEQNLNHDAMYWYRQDPGQGLRLIYYSQIVNDFQKGDIAEGYSVSREKKESFPLTVTSAQKNPTAFYLCASSISPRTDIEETQYFGPGTRLLVL.

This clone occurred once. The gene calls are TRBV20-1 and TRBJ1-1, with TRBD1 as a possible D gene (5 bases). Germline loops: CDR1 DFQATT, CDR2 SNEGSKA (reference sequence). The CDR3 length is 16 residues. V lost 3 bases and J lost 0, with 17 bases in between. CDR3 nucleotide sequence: TGCAGTGCTAGTGGCGGGGCTGCTCGTATGAACACTGAAGCTTTCTTT. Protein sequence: CSASGGAARMNTEAFF.

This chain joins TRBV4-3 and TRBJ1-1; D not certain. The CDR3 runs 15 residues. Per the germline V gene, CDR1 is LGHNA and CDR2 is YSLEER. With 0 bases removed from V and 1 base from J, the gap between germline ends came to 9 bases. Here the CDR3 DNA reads TGCGCCAGCAGCCAAGAGGGGTGGTCGAACACTGAAGCTTTCTTT. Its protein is CASSQEGWSNTEAFF.

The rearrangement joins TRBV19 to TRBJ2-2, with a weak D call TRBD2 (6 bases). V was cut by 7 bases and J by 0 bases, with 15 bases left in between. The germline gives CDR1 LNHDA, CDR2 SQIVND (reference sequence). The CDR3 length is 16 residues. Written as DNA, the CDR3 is TGTGCCAGTATGAAGGGGACTGAAACGAACACCGGGGAGCTGTTTTTT. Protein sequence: CASMKGTETNTGELFF. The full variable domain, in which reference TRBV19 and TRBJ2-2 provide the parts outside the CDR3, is DGGITQSPKYLFRKEGQNVTLSCEQNLNHDAMYWYRQDPGQGLRLIYYSQIVNDFQKGDIAEGYSVSREKKESFPLTVTSAQKNPTAFYLCASMKGTETNTGELFFGEGSRLTVL.

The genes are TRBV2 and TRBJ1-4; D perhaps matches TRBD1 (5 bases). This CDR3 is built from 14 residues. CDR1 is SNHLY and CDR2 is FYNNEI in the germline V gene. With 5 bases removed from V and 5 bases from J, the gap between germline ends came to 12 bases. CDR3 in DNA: TGTGCCAGCAGTTTGGGGACTTCCAATGAAAAACTGTTTTTT. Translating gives CASSLGTSNEKLFF.

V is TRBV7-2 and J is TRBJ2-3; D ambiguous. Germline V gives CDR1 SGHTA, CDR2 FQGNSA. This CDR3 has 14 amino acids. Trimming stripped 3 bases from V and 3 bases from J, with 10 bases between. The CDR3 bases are TGTGCCAGCAGCTTTACTGGGCCAACAGATACGCAGTATTTT. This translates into CASSFTGPTDTQYF. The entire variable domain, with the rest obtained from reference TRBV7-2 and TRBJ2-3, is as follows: GAGVSQSPSNKVTEKGKDVELRCDPISGHTALYWYRQSLGQGLEFLIYFQGNSAPDKSGLPSDRFSAERTGGSVSTLTIQRTQQEDSAVYLCASSFTGPTDTQYFGPGTRLTVL.

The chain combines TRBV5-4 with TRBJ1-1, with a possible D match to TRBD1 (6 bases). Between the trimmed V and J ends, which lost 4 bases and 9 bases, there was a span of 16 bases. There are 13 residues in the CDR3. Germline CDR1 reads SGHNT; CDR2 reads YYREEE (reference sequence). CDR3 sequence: CASSAGTPDQAFF. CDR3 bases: TGTGCCAGCAGCGCCGGGACACCCGATCAAGCTTTCTTT.

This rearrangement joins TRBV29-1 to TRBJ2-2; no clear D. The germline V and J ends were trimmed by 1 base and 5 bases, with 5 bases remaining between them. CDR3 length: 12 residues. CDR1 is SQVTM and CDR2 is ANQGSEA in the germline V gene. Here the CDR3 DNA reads TGCAGCGTTGAAGGGGGAACCGGGGAGCTGTTTTTT. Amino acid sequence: CSVEGGTGELFF.

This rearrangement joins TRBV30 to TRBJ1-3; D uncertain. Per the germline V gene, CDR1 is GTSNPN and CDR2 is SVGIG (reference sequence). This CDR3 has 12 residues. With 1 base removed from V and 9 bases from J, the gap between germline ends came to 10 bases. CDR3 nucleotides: TGTGCCTGGAGTGGCGCACGTGGCACCATATATTTT. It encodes CAWSGARGTIYF.

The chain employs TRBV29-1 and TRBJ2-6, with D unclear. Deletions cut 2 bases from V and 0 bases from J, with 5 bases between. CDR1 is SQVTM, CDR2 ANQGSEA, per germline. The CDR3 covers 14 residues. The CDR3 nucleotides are TGCAGCGTTGAACAGCGCTCTGGGGCCAACGTCCTGACTTTC. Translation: CSVEQRSGANVLTF.

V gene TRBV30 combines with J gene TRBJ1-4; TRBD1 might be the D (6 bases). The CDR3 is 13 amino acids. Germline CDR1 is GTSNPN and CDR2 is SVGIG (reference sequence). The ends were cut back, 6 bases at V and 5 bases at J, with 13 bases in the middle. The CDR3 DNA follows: TGTGCCTGTAATGGACAGACGAATGAAAAACTGTTTTTT. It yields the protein CACNGQTNEKLFF.

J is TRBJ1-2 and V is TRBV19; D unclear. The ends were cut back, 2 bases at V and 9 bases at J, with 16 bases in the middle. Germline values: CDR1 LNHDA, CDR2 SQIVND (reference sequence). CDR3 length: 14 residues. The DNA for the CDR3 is TGTGCCAGTAGTATACGGCCTGCCGTTGATCGCTACACCTTC. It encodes CASSIRPAVDRYTF.

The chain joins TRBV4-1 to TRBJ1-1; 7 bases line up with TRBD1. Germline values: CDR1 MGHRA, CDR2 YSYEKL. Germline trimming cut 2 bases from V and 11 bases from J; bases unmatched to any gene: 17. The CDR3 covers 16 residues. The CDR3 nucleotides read TGCGCCAGCAGCCAACTAACCTCCCGGACAGGCCGTGTTGCTTTCTTT. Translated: CASSQLTSRTGRVAFF.

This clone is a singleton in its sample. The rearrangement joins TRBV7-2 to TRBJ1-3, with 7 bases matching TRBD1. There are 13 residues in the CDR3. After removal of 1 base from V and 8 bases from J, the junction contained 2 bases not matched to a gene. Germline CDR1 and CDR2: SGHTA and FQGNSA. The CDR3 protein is CASSLGQGDTIYF. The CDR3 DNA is TGTGCCAGCAGCTTAGGACAGGGAGACACCATATATTTT.

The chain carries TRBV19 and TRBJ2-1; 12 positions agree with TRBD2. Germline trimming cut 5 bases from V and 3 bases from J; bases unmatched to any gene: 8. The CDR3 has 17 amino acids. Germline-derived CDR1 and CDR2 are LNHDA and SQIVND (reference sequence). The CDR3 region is CASSPRLAGDLYNEQFF. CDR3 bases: TGTGCCAGTAGTCCGCGACTAGCGGGGGACCTCTACAATGAGCAGTTCTTC.

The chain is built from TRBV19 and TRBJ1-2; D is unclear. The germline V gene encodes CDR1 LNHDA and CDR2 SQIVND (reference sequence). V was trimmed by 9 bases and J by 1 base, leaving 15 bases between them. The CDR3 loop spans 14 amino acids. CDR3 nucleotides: TGTGCCAGCGAAATCAGCCGCCTTAACTATGGCTACACCTTC. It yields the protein CASEISRLNYGYTF. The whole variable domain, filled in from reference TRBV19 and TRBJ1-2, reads DGGITQSPKYLFRKEGQNVTLSCEQNLNHDAMYWYRQDPGQGLRLIYYSQIVNDFQKGDIAEGYSVSREKKESFPLTVTSAQKNPTAFYLCASEISRLNYGYTFGSGTRLTVV.